The rows below give T cell receptor beta chains drawn from one sample of a study of blood T cell repertoires in COVID-19. Assay: immunoSEQ multiplex PCR; the TCRdb copy retains only in-frame clones and omits some. The data show 300,000 to 500,000 clones, 88% seen once. The material sequenced was PBMCs or T cells enriched from blood (not recorded which). The receptors were gathered from a woman aged 35 to 49 with acute COVID-19. The CDR3 runs from the conserved cysteine through the conserved F or W. D genes are given only for firm matches. Some rows have no size entry. The others give once, few or many, or a class for an expanded clone.

j_call v_call d_call clone_size cdr3_aa cdr3_nt
TRBJ2-5 TRBV7-2 . . CASSLLGGSRETQYF TGTGCCAGCAGCTTATTGGGGGGAAGTAGAGAGACCCAGTACTTC
TRBJ1-1 TRBV5-1 . . CASSFDRNTEAFF TGCGCCAGCAGCTTCGACAGGAACACTGAAGCTTTCTTT
TRBJ2-5 TRBV6-5 . . CASSFNEQETQYF TGTGCCAGCAGTTTTAACGAGCAAGAGACCCAGTACTTC
TRBJ1-6 TRBV2 . . CASRDSGVSSPLHF TGTGCCAGCCGAGACTCAGGGGTTAGTTCACCCCTCCACTTT
TRBJ2-3 TRBV7-2 TRBD2 . CASSLQLAGGTDTQYF TGTGCCAGCAGCTTACAACTAGCGGGGGGCACAGATACGCAGTATTTT
TRBJ2-5 TRBV5-6 . . CASSLGGYQETQYF TGTGCCAGCAGCTTGGGAGGCTATCAAGAGACCCAGTACTTC
TRBJ1-1 TRBV21-1 . . CASSNRDRGRGTEAFF TGTGCCAGCAGCAACCGGGACAGGGGGCGAGGGACTGAAGCTTTCTTT
TRBJ1-3 TRBV19 TRBD1 . CASSTEGQGSSGNTIYF TGTGCCAGTAGTACAGAGGGACAGGGGAGCTCTGGAAACACCATATATTTT
TRBJ2-1 TRBV4-1 TRBD2 . CASSQDRLRGGKLNEQFF TGCGCCAGCAGCCAAGATCGTTTGCGGGGGGGCAAACTCAATGAGCAGTTCTTC
TRBJ1-2 TRBV29-1 . . CSVELRAYYGYTF TGCAGCGTTGAACTCAGGGCCTACTATGGCTACACCTTC
TRBJ1-2 TRBV7-9 TRBD1 . CASSLAGQLYGYTF TGTGCCAGCAGCTTAGCGGGACAGCTCTATGGCTACACCTTC
TRBJ1-5 TRBV27 . many CASSLRGYDQPQHF TGTGCCAGCAGTTTAAGGGGATATGATCAGCCCCAGCATTTT
TRBJ1-6 TRBV3-1/TRBV3-2 . . CASSQASRQHNSPLHF TGTGCCAGCAGCCAAGCCTCTAGGCAGCATAATTCACCCCTCCACTTT
TRBJ2-1 TRBV11-2 . . CASSSQGNEQFF TGTGCCAGCAGCTCGCAGGGGAATGAGCAGTTCTTC
TRBJ1-6 TRBV5-1 . . CASSPLGHLSPLHF TGCGCCAGCAGCCCGCTCGGACACCTTTCACCCCTCCACTTT
TRBJ2-3 TRBV5-1 TRBD2 . CASSLIPGLAGRYTDTQYF TGCGCCAGCAGCTTGATTCCGGGACTAGCGGGTCGGTACACAGATACGCAGTATTTT
TRBJ2-7 TRBV23-1 TRBD1 . CASNHRGLDF TGCGCCAGCAATCACAGGGGGCTCGACTTC
TRBJ1-3 TRBV2 . . CASTNRDGGNTIYF TGTGCCAGCACAAACCGGGATGGCGGAAACACCATATATTTT
TRBJ2-3 TRBV3-1/TRBV3-2 TRBD2 . CASSLPQRGTDTQYF TGTGCCAGCAGCCTTCCCCAGCGGGGGACAGATACGCAGTATTTT
TRBJ2-3 TRBV18 . . CASSPGGATDTQYF TGTGCCAGCTCACCAGGAGGGGCCACAGATACGCAGTATTTT
TRBJ1-5 TRBV4-1 . . CASSQGGGRNQPQHF TGCGCCAGCAGCCAAGGGGGGGGGCGCAATCAGCCCCAGCATTTT
TRBJ1-5 TRBV30 . . CAWMTNGAGGQPQHF TGTGCCTGGATGACAAATGGGGCCGGTGGGCAGCCCCAGCATTTT
TRBJ1-2 TRBV5-1 . . CASSQDGDILYGYTF TGCGCCAGCAGCCAGGATGGGGACATTCTCTATGGCTACACCTTC
TRBJ1-6 TRBV10-2 . . CASRGGRSPLHF TGCGCCAGCAGGGGAGGCCGCTCACCCCTCCACTTT
TRBJ2-5 TRBV3-1/TRBV3-2 TRBD2 . CASSQSSGGGRETQYF TGTGCCAGCAGCCAATCTTCGGGGGGAGGTCGAGAGACCCAGTACTTC
TRBJ1-2 TRBV30 TRBD1 . CAWKVTGNYGYTF TGTGCCTGGAAGGTGACAGGGAACTATGGCTACACCTTC
TRBJ1-5 TRBV21-1 . . CASSKEVPGGNQPQHF TGTGCCAGCAGCAAAGAGGTGCCAGGGGGCAACCAGCCCCAGCATTTT
TRBJ2-7 TRBV5-1 TRBD1 . CASSLPGQTYEQYF TGCGCCAGCAGCTTACCGGGACAGACCTACGAGCAGTACTTC
TRBJ2-7 TRBV5-6 TRBD1 few CASSVGQGPYEQYF TGTGCCAGCAGCGTGGGACAGGGGCCCTACGAGCAGTACTTC
TRBJ1-3 TRBV29-1 . . CSVEGLENTIYF TGCAGCGTTGAAGGTCTAGAAAACACCATATATTTT
TRBJ1-5 TRBV3-1/TRBV3-2 TRBD1 . CASSHGGQGNQPQHF TGTGCCAGCAGCCACGGAGGACAGGGGAATCAGCCCCAGCATTTT
TRBJ1-2 TRBV27 . . CASSLLGRDNYGYTF TGTGCCAGCAGTTTATTGGGGAGGGATAACTATGGCTACACCTTC
TRBJ1-3 TRBV9 . . CASSARTGTSGNTIYF TGTGCCAGCAGCGCTCGTACCGGGACATCTGGAAACACCATATATTTT
TRBJ2-2 TRBV4-1 TRBD2 . CASSQGLAGGGGELFF TGCGCCAGCAGCCAAGGACTAGCGGGGGGCGGCGGGGAGCTGTTTTTT
TRBJ1-2 TRBV19 . . CATKRQAFYGYTF TGTGCCACTAAGAGACAGGCCTTCTATGGCTACACCTTC